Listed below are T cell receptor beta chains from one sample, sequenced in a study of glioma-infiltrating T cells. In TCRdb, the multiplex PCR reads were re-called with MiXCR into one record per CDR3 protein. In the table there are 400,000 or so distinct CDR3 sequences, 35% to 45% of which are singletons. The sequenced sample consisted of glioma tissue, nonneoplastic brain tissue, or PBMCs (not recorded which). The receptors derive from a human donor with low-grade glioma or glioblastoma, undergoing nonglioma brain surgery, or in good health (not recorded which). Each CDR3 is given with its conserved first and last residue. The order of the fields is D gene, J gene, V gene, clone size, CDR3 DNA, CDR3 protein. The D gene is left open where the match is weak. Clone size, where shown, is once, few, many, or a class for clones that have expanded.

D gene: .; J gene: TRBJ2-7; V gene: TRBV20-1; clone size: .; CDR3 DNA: TGCAGTGCTAGAGATGCAGGGTACAATGAGCAGTACTTC; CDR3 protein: CSARDAGYNEQYF
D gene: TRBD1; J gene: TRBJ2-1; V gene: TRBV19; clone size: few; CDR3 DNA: TGTGCCAGTAAACAGGGGTCCAGCACCTCCTACAATGAGCAGTTCTTC; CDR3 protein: CASKQGSSTSYNEQFF
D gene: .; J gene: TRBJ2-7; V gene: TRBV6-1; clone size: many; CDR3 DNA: TGTGCCAGCAGTTTCCGGGACACCTCCTACGAGCAGTACTTC; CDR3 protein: CASSFRDTSYEQYF
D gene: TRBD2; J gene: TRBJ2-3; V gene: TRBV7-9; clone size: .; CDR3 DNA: TGTGCCAGCAGCTTAGAGAGTCCCAGCGGGGATTTT; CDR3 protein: CASSLESPSGDF
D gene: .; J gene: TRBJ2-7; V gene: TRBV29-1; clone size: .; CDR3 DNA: TGCAGCGTTGGTAAACAGGGTTACGAGCAGTACTTC; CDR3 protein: CSVGKQGYEQYF
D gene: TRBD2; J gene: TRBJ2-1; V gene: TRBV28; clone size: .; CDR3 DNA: TGTGCCAGCAGTTTTTTTTGGCCCCCCATAGCGGGAGGCCCCTACAATGAGCAGTTCTTC; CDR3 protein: CASSFFWPPIAGGPYNEQFF
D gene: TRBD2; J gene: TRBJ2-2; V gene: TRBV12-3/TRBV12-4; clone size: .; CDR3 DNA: TGTGCCAGCAGCGATAGCGGGAGTGACACCGGGGAGCTGTTTTTT; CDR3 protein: CASSDSGSDTGELFF
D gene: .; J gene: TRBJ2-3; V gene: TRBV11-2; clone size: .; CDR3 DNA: TGTGCCAGCAGCTTACGTCGGCAGGTCGACACAGATACGCAGTATTTT; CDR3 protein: CASSLRRQVDTDTQYF
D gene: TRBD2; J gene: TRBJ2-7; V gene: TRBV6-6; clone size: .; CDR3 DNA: TGTGCCACCAGGTTAGCGGGCGACTCCTACGAGCAGTACTTC; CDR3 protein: CATRLAGDSYEQYF
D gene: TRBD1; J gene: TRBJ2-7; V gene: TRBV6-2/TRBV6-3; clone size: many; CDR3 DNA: TGTGCCAGCAGTCCAACAGGGGGGCGAGAGCAGTACTTC; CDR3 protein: CASSPTGGREQYF
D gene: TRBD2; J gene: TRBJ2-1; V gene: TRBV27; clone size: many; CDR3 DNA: TGTGCCAGCAGTACCGGGACTAGCGGGAACTACAATGAGCAGTTCTTC; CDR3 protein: CASSTGTSGNYNEQFF
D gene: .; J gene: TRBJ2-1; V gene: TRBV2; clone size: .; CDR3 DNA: TGTGCCAGCCAGGATGGCTACTCCTACAATGAGCAGTTCTTC; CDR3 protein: CASQDGYSYNEQFF
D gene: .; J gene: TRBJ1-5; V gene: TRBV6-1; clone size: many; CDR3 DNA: TGTGCCAGCAGGGTTTCGAATCAGCCCCAGCATTTT; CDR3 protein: CASRVSNQPQHF
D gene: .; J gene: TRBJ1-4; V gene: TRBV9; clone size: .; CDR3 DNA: TGTGCCAGCAGCAGCGAAGGGGGAGACGACGCAACTAATGAAAAACTGTTTTTT; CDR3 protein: CASSSEGGDDATNEKLFF
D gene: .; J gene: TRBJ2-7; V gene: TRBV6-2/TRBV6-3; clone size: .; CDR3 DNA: TGTGCCAGCAGTTACCCAAACTCCTACAAGCAGTACTTC; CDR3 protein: CASSYPNSYKQYF
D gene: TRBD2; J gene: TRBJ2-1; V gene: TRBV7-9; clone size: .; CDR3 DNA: TGTGCCAGCACCCAAGTAGCGGGGAATGAGCAGTTCTTC; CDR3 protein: CASTQVAGNEQFF
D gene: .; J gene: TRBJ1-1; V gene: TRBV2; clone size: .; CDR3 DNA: TGTGCCAGCAGTGATAGTGGGACTGAAGCTTTCTTT; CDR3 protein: CASSDSGTEAFF
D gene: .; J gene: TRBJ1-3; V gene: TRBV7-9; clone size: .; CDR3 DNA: TGTGCCAGCAGCGCAGCCGTCCAGGGATGGAGGTTTACTGGAAACACCATATATTTT; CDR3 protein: CASSAAVQGWRFTGNTIYF
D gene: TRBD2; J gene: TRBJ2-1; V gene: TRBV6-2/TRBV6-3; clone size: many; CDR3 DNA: TGTGCCAGCAGTTTTCATAGCGGGGGGTACAATGAGCAGTTCTTC; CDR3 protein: CASSFHSGGYNEQFF
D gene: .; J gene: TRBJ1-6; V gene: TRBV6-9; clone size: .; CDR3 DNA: TGTGCCAGCAGTTCCCGGCGGGGGCGTAATTCACCCCTCCACTTT; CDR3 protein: CASSSRRGRNSPLHF
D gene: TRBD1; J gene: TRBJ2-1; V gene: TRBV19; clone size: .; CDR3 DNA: TGTGCCAGTAGACCTGACCCGGGACAGACCTACAATGAGCAGTTCTTC; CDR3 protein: CASRPDPGQTYNEQFF
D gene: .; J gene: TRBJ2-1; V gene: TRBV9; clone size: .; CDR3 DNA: TGTGCCAGCAGCGTAGCCGGAGTCAGGGAGCAGTTCTTC; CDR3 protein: CASSVAGVREQFF
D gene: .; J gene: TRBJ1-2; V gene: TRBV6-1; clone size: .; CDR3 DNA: TGTGCCAGCAGTACTACTACAGGGCCTAACTTCAACTATGGCTACACCTTC; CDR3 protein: CASSTTTGPNFNYGYTF
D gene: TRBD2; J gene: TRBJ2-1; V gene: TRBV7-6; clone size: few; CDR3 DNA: TGTGCCAGCAGCAACCCCCTAGCGGCCCCTCGCCATGAGCAGTTCTTC; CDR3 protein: CASSNPLAAPRHEQFF
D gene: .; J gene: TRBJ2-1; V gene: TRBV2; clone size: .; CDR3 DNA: TGTGCCAGCAACTATGACAATGAGCAGTTCTTC; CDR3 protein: CASNYDNEQFF
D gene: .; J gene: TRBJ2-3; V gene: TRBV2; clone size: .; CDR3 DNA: TGTGCCAGCATGGTCCCTGATACGCAGTATTTT; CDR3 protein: CASMVPDTQYF
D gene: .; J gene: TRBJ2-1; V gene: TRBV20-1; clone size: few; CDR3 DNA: TGCAGTGCTATCCGGGACCACTCCGGTGAGCAGTTCTTC; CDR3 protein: CSAIRDHSGEQFF
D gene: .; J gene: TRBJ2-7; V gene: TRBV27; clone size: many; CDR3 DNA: TGTGCCAGCAGTTTAGGAGCAGCCTCCTACGAGCAGTACTTC; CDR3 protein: CASSLGAASYEQYF
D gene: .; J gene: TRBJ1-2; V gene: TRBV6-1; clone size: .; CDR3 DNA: TGTGCCGTAAGCCAGGGTATCTATGGCTACACCTTC; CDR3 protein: CAVSQGIYGYTF
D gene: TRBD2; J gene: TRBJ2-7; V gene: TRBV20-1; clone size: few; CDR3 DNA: TGCAGTGCCACCAACCATCGGGCGGGAGCCCCCTACGAGCAGTACTTC; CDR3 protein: CSATNHRAGAPYEQYF
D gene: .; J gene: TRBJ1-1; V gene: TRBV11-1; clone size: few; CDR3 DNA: TGTGCCAGCAGCTTAGACAGCTCCATGAACACTGAAGCTTTCTTT; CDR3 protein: CASSLDSSMNTEAFF
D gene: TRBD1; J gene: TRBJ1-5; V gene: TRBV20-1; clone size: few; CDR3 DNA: TGCAGTGCTAGAGAGAGGGGACAGCTCGATCAGCCCCAGCATTTT; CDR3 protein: CSARERGQLDQPQHF
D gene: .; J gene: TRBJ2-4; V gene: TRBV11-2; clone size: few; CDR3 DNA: TGTGCCAGCAGCTGGACTCCGGGACAACTAGCCAAAAACATTCAGTACTTC; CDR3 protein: CASSWTPGQLAKNIQYF
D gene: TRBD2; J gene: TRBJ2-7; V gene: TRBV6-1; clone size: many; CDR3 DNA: TGTGCCAGCAGTTATGGGCGGGAGGGCTACGAGCAGTACTTC; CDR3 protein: CASSYGREGYEQYF
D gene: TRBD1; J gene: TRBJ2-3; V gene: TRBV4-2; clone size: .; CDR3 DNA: TGTGCCAGCAGCCCAGGACAGGCCCGATTGGCGCAGTATTTT; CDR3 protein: CASSPGQARLAQYF
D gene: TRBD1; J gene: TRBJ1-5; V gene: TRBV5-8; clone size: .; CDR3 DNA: TGTGCCAGCAGCTTAGGACAGGGGTGGAATCAGCCCCAGCATTTT; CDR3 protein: CASSLGQGWNQPQHF
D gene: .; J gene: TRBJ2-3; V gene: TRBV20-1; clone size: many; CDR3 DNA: TGCAGTGCTAGAGTTCGCCGAGGGGTCAGGAGAAAATTCACAGATACGCAGTATTTT; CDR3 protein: CSARVRRGVRRKFTDTQYF
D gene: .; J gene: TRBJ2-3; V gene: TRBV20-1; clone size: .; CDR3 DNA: TGCAGTGCTAGGGACGCCCGAGCGACAGATACGCAGTATTTT; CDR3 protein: CSARDARATDTQYF
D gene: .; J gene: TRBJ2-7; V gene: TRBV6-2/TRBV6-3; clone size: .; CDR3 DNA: TGTGCCAGCAGTGCGGGTCCGGGTTCCTACGAGCAGTACTTC; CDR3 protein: CASSAGPGSYEQYF
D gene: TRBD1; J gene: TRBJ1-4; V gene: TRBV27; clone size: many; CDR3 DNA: TGTGCCAGCAGTTTATCCCCAATCTGGACAGGGGCTGCAACTAATGAAAAACTGTTTTTT; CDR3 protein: CASSLSPIWTGAATNEKLFF
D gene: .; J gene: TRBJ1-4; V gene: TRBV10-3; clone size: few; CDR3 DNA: TGTGCCATCAGTGAGTCGGGACACACATCAACTAATGAAAAACTGTTTTTT; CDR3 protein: CAISESGHTSTNEKLFF
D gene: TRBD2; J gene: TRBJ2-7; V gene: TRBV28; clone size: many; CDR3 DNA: TGTGCCAGCAGTCCAGGACTAGCGATATCCTACGAGCAGTACTTC; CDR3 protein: CASSPGLAISYEQYF
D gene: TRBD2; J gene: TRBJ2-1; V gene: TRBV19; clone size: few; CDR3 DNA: TGTGCCAGTAGTATAAGACTAGCGGGTAACAATGAGCAGTTCTTC; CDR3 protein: CASSIRLAGNNEQFF
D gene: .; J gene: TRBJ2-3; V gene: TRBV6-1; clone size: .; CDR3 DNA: TGTACCAGCAGTTTTTTAATGTCGGATACGCAGTATTTT; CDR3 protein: CTSSFLMSDTQYF
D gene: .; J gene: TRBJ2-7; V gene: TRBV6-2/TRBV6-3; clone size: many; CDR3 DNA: TGTGCCAGCAGCCTACACTCGGACACGCCCTACGAGCAGTACTTC; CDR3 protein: CASSLHSDTPYEQYF
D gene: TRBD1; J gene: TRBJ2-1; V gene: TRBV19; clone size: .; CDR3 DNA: TGTGCCAGTAGGGCCGGACCAGGGGGAAATGAGCAGTTCTTC; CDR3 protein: CASRAGPGGNEQFF
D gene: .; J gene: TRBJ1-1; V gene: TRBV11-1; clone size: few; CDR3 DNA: TGTGCCAGCAGCTTAGACAGGGAAGGGGACACTGAAGCTTTCTTT; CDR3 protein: CASSLDREGDTEAFF
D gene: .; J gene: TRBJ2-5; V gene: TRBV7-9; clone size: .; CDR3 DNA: TGTGCCAGCAGCAACAACTACGGAGCCCAAGAGACCCAGTACTTC; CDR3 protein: CASSNNYGAQETQYF
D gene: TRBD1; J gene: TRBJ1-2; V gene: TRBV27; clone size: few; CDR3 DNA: TGTGCCAGCAGTCCGGACAGGGGGTATGAGGATGGCTACGCCTTC; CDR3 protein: CASSPDRGYEDGYAF
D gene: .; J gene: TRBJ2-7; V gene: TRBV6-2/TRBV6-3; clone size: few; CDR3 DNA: TGTGCCAGCAGTTACGGAGTAGCCTCCTACGAGCAGTACTTC; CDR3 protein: CASSYGVASYEQYF
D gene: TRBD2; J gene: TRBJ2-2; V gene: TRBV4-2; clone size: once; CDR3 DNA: TGTGCCTGCAGCCAAGATCCTGTGAGCGGGGCGAACACCGGGGAGCTGTTTTTT; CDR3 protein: CACSQDPVSGANTGELFF
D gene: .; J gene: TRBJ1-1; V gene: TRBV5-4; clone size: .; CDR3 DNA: TGTGCCAGCAGCCCGGAGGCGCGAACCAGCACTGAAGCTTTCTTT; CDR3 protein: CASSPEARTSTEAFF
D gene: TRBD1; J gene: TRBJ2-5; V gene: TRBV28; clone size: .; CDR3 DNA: TGTACCAGCAGTTTGACGGGACAGGCTCAAGAGACCCAGTACTTC; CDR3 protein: CTSSLTGQAQETQYF
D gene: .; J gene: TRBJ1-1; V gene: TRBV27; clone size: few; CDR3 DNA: TGTGCCAGCAGGATAAAGGGGACTGAAGCTTTCTTT; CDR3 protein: CASRIKGTEAFF
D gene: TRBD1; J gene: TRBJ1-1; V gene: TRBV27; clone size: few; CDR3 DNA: TGTGCCAGCAGTTTTACAGGGGGCTCTGAAGCTTTCTTT; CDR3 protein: CASSFTGGSEAFF
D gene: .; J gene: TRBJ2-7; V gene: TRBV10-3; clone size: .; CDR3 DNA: TGTGCCATCAGTGAGACCCAGGGTTCCGGTGACGAGCAGTACTTC; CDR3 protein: CAISETQGSGDEQYF
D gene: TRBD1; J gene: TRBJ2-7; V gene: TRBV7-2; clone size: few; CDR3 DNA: TGTGCCAGCAGACCGAGACAGGGTGGTGCCTACGAGCAGTACTTC; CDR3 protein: CASRPRQGGAYEQYF